This section outlines one T cell receptor (beta chain) sequence together with its context. This clone has a handful of counts. There is no known antigen for this receptor. One end of the junction is discordant with germline, which a read error may explain. The CDR3 regions of human TCRbeta chains were analyzed by immunosequencing. From the authors' description of their analysis: Repertoire TCRs were checked for matches against a reference library of SARS-CoV-2-specific TCRs that had been generated using the MIRA antigen-specificity platform. Breadth meant the fraction of unique TCRs that were SARS-CoV-2-associated, whereas depth meant the fraction of total T cells that were SARS-CoV-2-associated. Using the MIRA data, each spike-specific TCR was assigned both to the spike region to which the TCR was reactive and to a CD4 or CD8 class. Log10-transformed breadth and depth values were compared by one-way ANOVA with Sidak's multiple comparisons tests. Not all clones reach the TCRdb copy of this immuneACCESS table, which keeps in-frame sequences only. Checked studies attribute under half of the gap to unresolved V genes and leave the rest unexplained. That table gives V, J and clone size, and the DNA gave D and trimming. The sample includes 66,000 or so clones, with about four fifths observed a single time. The ten largest make up 23% of the sample.

Interpreted using the paper, the time point label stands for: baseline before first vaccination. Reading the label with the study, this specimen's treatment or condition is: meningococcal conjugate vaccine given as trial control. The vaccinee samples were drawn from two UK trials, COV001 and COV002, one of which was a single-blind randomized controlled phase 2/3 trial testing AZD1222 (ChAdOx1 nCoV-19) in healthy adults. For TCRbeta chain sequencing, PBMC samples from trial participants were taken at day 0 and at day 28 after the second dose. These data originate in a study of T cell responses to AZD1222 COVID-19 vaccine (dated by TCRdb to about 2021). The study in broad terms: TCR sequencing was performed for some 250 trial participants, of whom roughly 200 were given two doses of AZD1222 and 26 were given two doses of MenACWY control vaccine. Trial participants were enrolled by age into subgroups of 18-55, 56-69 and 70-plus years, and around 140, 26 and 57 TCR-sequenced participants, respectively, were included in these subgroups.

Paper-wide results and their limitations: Conclusions about previously exposed vaccinees were limited because only five to seven AZD1222 recipients were SARS-CoV-2 seropositive at baseline. Because no day 14 peak-response samples were available, the repertoires could be characterized only after the peak T cell response. Participants were mostly white British, with more females than males. The authors suggested clonal diversity may have been underestimated. Epitopes outside the regions mutated in the B.1.351 and B.1.1.7 variants were reportedly recognized by nearly half of the unique spike-specific TCRs. CD4 TCRs associated with the vaccine covered the entire spike protein, and the dominant responses were in regions 160-218 and 743-854. After two AZD1222 doses, both the breadth and the depth of spike-specific TCRs were significantly higher than at day 0 and than in MenACWY recipients. The 56-69-year group was small, and its depth increase did not reach significance, likely because of low power.

Via the germline V gene, CDR1 is MGHDK and CDR2 SYGVNS. The CDR3 measures 12 amino acids from cysteine to phenylalanine. Of all the DNA, just the CDR3 is kept, 36 bases in frame from base 1. This clonotype originated in an adult in good health. The source material was peripheral blood, sampled on day 0 of MenACWY control vaccination. This receptor chain uses TRBV25-1 and TRBJ2-5; the D segment cannot be called with confidence. DNA sequence: TGTGCCAGCAGTGACAATGGGATAACACGGGACTTC. Its product reads: CASSDNGITRDF.